Sequencing of this T cell receptor (beta chain) was carried out in a study of blood T cell repertoires in COVID-19 (dated by TCRdb to about 2020). About the full investigation: Samples covering the acute and convalescent phases of COVID-19 were provided by collaborators in the United States, Italy and Spain. Samples came from the ongoing ImmuneRACE study (first 160 participants) plus 1,254 subjects from 6 global collaborators. The repertoires were made available in a free public database intended to serve as a resource for research on the immune response to SARS-CoV-2. The material from the prospective study consisted of cDNA or gDNA derived from T cells, B-cell-depleted T cells, or PBMCs. The sample metadata nearly always contained a de-identified subject ID, COVID-19 status, age in years and sex. Deeply sampled blood TCRbeta repertoires from subjects exposed to, actively infected with, or recovered from COVID-19 were included in the dataset. Where available, HLA class I and class II types were obtained from metadata supplied by the sample provider rather than from assay-based typing.

Whole blood was collected in K2EDTA tubes by collaborating institutions according to the institutions' own protocols. Collaborator samples were shipped for TCRbeta analysis as frozen whole blood, isolated PBMCs, or DNA extracted from either sample type. From its cysteine to its phenylalanine, the CDR3 spans 14 amino acids. The kept DNA is CDR3 alone, 42 bases in frame from the first base. Unmatched junction bases come to 12, with V trimmed by 8 bases and J by 7 bases. The germline V gene specifies MNHEY as CDR1 and SVGAGI as CDR2. Results and caveats for the whole study, not just this receptor: The quantity of clinical and demographic metadata differed by source and by participant and was supplied without curation.

Points on this clone: It has no known antigen specificity. No base quality values were provided; no much bigger clone lies one nucleotide off.

The immunoSEQ Assay, a bias-controlled multiplex PCR, was used to amplify TCRbeta CDR3 regions from genomic DNA. As for how the authors treated the data: Within the assay, amplification of reference gene primers was used to estimate how many nucleated cells each sample contained. Sequence reads were collapsed and filtered to measure the absolute abundance of every unique TCRbeta CDR3 rearrangement. For each sample, productive Simpson clonality was calculated as the square root of Simpson's diversity index across productive rearrangements. TCRdb obtained this table from immuneACCESS and retained in-frame rearrangements with V and J assigned. These tables miss some clones; where compared with another copy, unresolved V genes account for less than half of the shortfall, and the remainder is unexplained. The DNA was the basis for D and trimming; V, J and clone size are from that table. The sample records approximately 250,000 clones, approximately 86% of which are singletons. The ten largest clones add up to just under 9% of the sample.

Source material: peripheral blood. This sequence originates from a man between 35 and 55 years old with active or convalescent COVID-19. This sequence uses TRBV6-5 and TRBJ2-7; 9 bases in the middle match TRBD1. The nucleotide sequence is TGTGCCAGCGGGGAAAGGGACAGGGTCCGAGAGCAGTACTTC. This encodes CASGERDRVREQYF.